This TCR beta chain was captured in a study of control samples from healthy donors and cancer patients. Data came from immunoSEQ multiplex PCR; TCRdb stores just in-frame clones and leaves some out. The sample lists about 190,000 clones; 85% to 95% were seen once. The CDR3 spans 15 residues. Losses at the gene ends were 6 bases for V and 4 bases for J; bases not matched to a gene: 7. The germline gives CDR1 SNHLY, CDR2 FYNNEI. The sequencing input was blood. The chain combines TRBV2 with TRBJ1-4, with 8 nucleotides matching TRBD1. The receptor was isolated from a man in his late teens or twenties in good health. The CDR3 sequence: CASRTTGGHNEKLFF. CDR3 bases: TGTGCCAGCAGGACTACAGGGGGGCATAATGAAAAACTGTTTTTT.